This T cell receptor beta chain was found in a study of blood T cell repertoires in COVID-19. As for the study in general: PBMCs, B-cell-depleted T cells, or T cells provided the cDNA or gDNA that made up the material.

How the authors handled the data: Nucleated cell number was recorded as an estimate derived from reference gene primer amplification. Measured with immunoSEQ multiplex PCR; TCRdb has only the in-frame clones, and not every one. V, J and clone size were drawn from that table, and D and trimming were deduced from the DNA. The data show 150,000 to 200,000 clones, about 80% seen once. The source of this sequence is a woman in her sixties who had recovered from COVID-19. The sequenced material came from PBMCs or T cells enriched from blood (not recorded which).

CDR3 nucleotides: TGTGCCAGCAACCAAGGGGTCACTGAAGCTTTCTTT. It is translated as CASNQGVTEAFF. The V and J genes are TRBV7-8 and TRBJ1-1, with a tentative D call TRBD1 (5 bases). Germline values: CDR1 SGHVS, CDR2 FQNEAQ. The ends were cut back, 7 bases at V and 4 bases at J, with 10 bases in the middle. The CDR3 consists of 12 residues.